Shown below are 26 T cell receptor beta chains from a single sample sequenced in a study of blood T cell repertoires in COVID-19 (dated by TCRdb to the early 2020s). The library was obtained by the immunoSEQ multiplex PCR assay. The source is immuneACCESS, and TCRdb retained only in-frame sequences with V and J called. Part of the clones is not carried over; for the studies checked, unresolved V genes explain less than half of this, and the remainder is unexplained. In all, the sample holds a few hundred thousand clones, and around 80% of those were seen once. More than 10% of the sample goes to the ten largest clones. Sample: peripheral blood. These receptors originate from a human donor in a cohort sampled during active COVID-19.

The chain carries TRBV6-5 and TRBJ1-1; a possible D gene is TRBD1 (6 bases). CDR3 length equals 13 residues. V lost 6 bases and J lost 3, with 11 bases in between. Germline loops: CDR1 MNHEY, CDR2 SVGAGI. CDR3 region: CASRRQADTEAFF. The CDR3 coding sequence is TGTGCCAGCAGGAGACAGGCGGACACTGAAGCTTTCTTT.

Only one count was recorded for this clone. DNA for the CDR3: TGTGCCAGCAGCCAATTTAGGGGGCGCATAGCTAATGAAAAACTGTTTTTT. Translating it yields CASSQFRGRIANEKLFF. This chain uses TRBV3-1 (or the pseudogene TRBV3-2) with TRBJ1-4, with 7 bases aligning to TRBD1. The length of the CDR3 is 17 residues. The junction had 9 bases not matched to a gene; V was cut back by 2 bases and J by 3 bases. Germline V gene sequence: CDR1 LGHDT, CDR2 YNNKEL (reference sequence).

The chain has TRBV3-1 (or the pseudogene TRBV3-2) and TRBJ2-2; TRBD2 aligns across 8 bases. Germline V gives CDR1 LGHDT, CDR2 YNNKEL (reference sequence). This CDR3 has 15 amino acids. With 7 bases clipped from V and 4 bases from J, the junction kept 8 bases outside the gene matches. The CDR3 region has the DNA TGTGCCAGCAACCCAGCGGGAGCGGTCACCGGGGAGCTGTTTTTT. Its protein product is CASNPAGAVTGELFF.

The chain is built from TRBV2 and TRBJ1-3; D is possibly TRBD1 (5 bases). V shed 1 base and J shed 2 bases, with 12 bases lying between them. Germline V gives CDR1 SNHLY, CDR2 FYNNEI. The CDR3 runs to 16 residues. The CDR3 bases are TGTGCCAGCAGTGAAGGGGCAGGGAGGACTGGAAACACCATATATTTT. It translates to CASSEGAGRTGNTIYF.

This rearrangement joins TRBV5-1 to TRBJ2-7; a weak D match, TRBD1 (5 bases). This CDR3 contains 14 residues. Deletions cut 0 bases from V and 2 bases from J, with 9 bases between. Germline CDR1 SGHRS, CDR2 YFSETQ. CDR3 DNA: TGCGCCAGCAGCTTGGAGGGGATCCCCTACGAGCAGTACTTC. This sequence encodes CASSLEGIPYEQYF.

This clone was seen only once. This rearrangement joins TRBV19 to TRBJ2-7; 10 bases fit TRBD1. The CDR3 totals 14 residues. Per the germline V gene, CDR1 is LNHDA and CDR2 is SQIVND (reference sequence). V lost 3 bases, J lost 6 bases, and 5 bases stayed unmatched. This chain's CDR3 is CASSIGTGVGEQYF. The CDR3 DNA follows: TGTGCCAGTAGTATTGGGACAGGGGTGGGCGAGCAGTACTTC.

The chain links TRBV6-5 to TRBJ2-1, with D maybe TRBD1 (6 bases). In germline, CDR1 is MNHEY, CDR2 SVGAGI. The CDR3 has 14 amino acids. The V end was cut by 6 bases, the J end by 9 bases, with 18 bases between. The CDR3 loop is CASSPSTGSTEQFF. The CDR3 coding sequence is TGTGCCAGCAGCCCATCCACAGGGTCTACTGAGCAGTTCTTC.

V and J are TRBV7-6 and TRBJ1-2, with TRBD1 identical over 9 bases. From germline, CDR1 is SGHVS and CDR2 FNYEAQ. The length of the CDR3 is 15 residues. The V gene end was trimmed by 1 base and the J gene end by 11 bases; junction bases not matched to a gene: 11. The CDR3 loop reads CASSLVATDRGGYTF. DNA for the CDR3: TGTGCCAGCAGCTTAGTTGCCACGGACAGGGGTGGATACACCTTC.

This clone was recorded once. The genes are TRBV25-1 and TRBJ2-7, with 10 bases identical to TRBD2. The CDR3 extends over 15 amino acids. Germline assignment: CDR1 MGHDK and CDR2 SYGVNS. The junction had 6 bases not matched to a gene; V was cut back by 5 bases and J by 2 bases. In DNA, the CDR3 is TGTGCCAGCAGTAAGCCGGGACTAGCGACCTACGAGCAGTACTTC. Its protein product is CASSKPGLATYEQYF.

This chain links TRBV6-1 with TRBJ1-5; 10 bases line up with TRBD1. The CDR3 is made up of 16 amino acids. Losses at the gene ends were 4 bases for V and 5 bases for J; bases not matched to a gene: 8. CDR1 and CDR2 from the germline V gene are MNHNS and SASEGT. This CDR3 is CASSGTGGRKDQPQHF. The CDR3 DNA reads TGTGCCAGCAGTGGGACAGGGGGAAGAAAGGATCAGCCCCAGCATTTT.

DNA for the CDR3: TGTGCCAGCAGTTTACGAGTCGGGAACACTGAAGCTTTCTTT. Translated: CASSLRVGNTEAFF. The gene calls are TRBV28 and TRBJ1-1; D is unresolved. Germline values: CDR1 MDHEN, CDR2 SYDVKM. V lost 2 bases and J 1 base, leaving 8 bases between the germline ends. The CDR3 runs to 14 residues.

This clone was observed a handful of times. Written as DNA, the CDR3 is TGTGCCAGCAGCCCTCACCCGGGACAGGGGTCCGGCTACACCTTC. Amino acid sequence: CASSPHPGQGSGYTF. The V call is TRBV4-2, the J call TRBJ1-2, with TRBD1 matching 10 bases. Trimming at V came to 4 bases and at J to 8 bases, leaving 10 bases not matched to a gene. The CDR3 totals 15 residues. Germline CDR1 LGHNA, CDR2 YNFKEQ.

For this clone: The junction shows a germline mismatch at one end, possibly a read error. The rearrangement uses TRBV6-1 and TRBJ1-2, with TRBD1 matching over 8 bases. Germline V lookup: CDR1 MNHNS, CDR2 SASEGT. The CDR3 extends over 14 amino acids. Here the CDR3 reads CASSEFKGGDRISF. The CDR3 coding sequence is TGTGCCAGCAGTGAATTTAAGGGGGGGGACAGGATTTCCTTC.

The CDR3 here is CASSQDSIGTGARNEQFF. The CDR3 coding sequence is TGTGCCAGCAGCCAAGATTCTATCGGGACAGGGGCGAGGAATGAGCAGTTCTTC. The chain employs TRBV14 and TRBJ2-1, with 10 positions matching TRBD1. Trimming at V came to 0 bases and at J to 7 bases, leaving 12 bases not matched to a gene. Germline V CDR1 and CDR2: SGHDN, FVKESK. The CDR3 extends over 18 amino acids.

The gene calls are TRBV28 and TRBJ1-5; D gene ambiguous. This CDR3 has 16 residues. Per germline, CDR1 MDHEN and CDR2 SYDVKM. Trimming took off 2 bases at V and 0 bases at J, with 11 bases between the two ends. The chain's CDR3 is CASSLIRGSSNQPQHF. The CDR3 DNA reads TGTGCCAGCAGTTTAATACGAGGGTCTAGCAATCAGCCCCAGCATTTT.

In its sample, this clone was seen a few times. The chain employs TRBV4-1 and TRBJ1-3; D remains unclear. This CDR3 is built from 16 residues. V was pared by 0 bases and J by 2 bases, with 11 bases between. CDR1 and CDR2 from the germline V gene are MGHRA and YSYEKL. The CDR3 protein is CASSQETGRTGNTIYF. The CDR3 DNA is TGCGCCAGCAGCCAAGAAACGGGGAGAACTGGAAACACCATATATTTT.

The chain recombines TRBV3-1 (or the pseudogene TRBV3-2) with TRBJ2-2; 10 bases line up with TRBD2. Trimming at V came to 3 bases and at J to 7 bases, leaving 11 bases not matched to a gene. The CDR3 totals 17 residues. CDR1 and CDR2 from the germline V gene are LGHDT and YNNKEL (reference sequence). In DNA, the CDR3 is TGTGCCAGCAGCCATGCCTTTCAGCGGGGGGGAGGCGGGGAGCTGTTTTTT. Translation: CASSHAFQRGGGGELFF.

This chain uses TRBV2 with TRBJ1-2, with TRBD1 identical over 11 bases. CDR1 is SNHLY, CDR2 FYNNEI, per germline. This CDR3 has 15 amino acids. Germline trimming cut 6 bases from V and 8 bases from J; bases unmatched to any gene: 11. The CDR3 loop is CASRDAGQGARGYTF. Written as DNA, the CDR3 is TGTGCCAGCAGGGACGCCGGACAGGGGGCGCGGGGCTACACCTTC.

Here the CDR3 DNA reads TGCGCCAGCAGCCCCGACCCCTCGGGCAAAAACATTCAGTACTTC. Translated, it gives CASSPDPSGKNIQYF. The genes are TRBV5-1 and TRBJ2-4; D remains ambiguous. Germline lookup yields CDR1 SGHRS and CDR2 YFSETQ. The CDR3 length is 15 residues. V gave up 4 bases and J gave up 3 bases, with 14 bases separating them.

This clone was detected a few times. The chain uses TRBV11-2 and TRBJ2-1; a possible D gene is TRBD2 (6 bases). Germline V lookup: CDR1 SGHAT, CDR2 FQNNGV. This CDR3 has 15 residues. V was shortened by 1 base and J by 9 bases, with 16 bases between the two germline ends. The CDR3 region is CASSLAPGLVSEQFF. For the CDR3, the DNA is TGTGCCAGCAGCTTAGCCCCGGGACTCGTATCTGAGCAGTTCTTC.

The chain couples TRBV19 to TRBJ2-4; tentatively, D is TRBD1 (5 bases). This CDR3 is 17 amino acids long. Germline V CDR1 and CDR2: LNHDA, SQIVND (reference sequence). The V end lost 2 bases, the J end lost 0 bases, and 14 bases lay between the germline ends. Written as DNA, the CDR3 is TGTGCCAGTAGTATATCAGGGCTTGGGGTAGCCAAAAACATTCAGTACTTC. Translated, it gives CASSISGLGVAKNIQYF.

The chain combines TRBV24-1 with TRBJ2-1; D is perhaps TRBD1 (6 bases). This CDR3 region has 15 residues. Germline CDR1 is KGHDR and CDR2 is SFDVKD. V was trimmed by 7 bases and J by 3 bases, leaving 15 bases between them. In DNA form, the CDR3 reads TGTGCCACCAGCCACCCCAGGGGCGACTACAATGAGCAGTTCTTC. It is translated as CATSHPRGDYNEQFF.

The CDR3 nucleotides are TGTGCCAGCAGGCCCCCAGGGGACCCCTATGGCTACACCTTC. It translates to CASRPPGDPYGYTF. The chain links TRBV7-8 to TRBJ1-2; D possibly corresponds to TRBD1 (6 bases). Germline loops: CDR1 SGHVS, CDR2 FQNEAQ. The CDR3 contains 14 residues. V was cut by 6 bases and J by 4 bases, with 15 bases left in between.

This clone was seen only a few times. The CDR3 spells CASSLYRDGNTEAFF. The CDR3 nucleotides are TGTGCCAGCAGTTTGTACCGCGATGGGAACACTGAAGCTTTCTTT. V is TRBV28 and J is TRBJ1-1; D is ambiguous. Germline CDR1 MDHEN, CDR2 SYDVKM. The CDR3 runs 15 residues. Trimming took off 3 bases at V and 1 base at J, with 12 bases between the two ends. The full variable domain, with the rest looked up from reference TRBV28 and TRBJ1-1, is DVKVTQSSRYLVKRTGEKVFLECVQDMDHENMFWYRQDPGLGLRLIYFSYDVKMKEKGDIPEGYSVSREKKERFSLILESASTNQTSMYLCASSLYRDGNTEAFFGQGTRLTVV.

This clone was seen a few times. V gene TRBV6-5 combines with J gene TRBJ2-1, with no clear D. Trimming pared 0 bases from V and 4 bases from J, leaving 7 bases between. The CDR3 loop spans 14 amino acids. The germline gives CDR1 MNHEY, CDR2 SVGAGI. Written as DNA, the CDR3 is TGTGCCAGCAGTTACTCGCCCGAGTACAATGAGCAGTTCTTC. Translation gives CASSYSPEYNEQFF.

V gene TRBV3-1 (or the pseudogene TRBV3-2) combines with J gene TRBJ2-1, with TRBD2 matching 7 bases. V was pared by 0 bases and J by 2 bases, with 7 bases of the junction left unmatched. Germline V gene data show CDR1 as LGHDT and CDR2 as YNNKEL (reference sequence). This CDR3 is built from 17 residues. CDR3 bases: TGTGCCAGCAGCCAAGATTGGGAGGGGACGGCCTACAATGAGCAGTTCTTC. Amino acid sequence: CASSQDWEGTAYNEQFF.